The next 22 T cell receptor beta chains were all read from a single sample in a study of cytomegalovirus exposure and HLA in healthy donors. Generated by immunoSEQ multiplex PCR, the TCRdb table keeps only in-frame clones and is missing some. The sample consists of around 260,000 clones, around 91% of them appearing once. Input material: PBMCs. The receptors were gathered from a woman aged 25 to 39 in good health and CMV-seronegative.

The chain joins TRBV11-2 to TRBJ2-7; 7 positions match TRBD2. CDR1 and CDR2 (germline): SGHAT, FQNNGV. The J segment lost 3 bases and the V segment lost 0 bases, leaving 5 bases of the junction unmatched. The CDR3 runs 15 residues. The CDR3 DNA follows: TGTGCCAGCAGCTTAGAGCTAGCGGTTCACTACGAGCAGTACTTC. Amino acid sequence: CASSLELAVHYEQYF.

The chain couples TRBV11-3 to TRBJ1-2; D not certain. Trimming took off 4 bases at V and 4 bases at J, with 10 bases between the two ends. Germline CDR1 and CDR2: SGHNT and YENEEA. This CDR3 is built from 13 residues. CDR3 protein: CASSSRAFYGYTF. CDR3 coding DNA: TGTGCCAGCAGCTCTAGAGCGTTCTATGGCTACACCTTC. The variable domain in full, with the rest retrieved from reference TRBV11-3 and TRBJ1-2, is EAGVVQSPRYKIIEKKQPVAFWCNPISGHNTLYWYLQNLGQGPELLIRYENEEAVDDSQLPKDRFSAERLKGVDSTLKIQPAELGDSAVYLCASSSRAFYGYTFGSGTRLTVV.

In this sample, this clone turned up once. CDR3 in DNA: TGTGCCAGCAGTTTAGGGACTAGGACCGGTGAGCAGTTCTTC. Translation: CASSLGTRTGEQFF. This chain uses TRBV27 with TRBJ2-1, with 8 bases identical to TRBD2. From germline, CDR1 is MNHEY and CDR2 SMNVEV (reference sequence). The CDR3 covers 14 residues. J lost 9 bases, V lost 2 bases, and 6 bases had no gene match.

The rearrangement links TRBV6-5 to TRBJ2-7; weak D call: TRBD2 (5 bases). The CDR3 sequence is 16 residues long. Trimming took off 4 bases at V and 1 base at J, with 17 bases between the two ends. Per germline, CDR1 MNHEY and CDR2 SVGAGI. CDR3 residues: CASSSETGLVSYEQYF. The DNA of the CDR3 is TGTGCCAGCAGTTCCGAAACCGGACTTGTGTCCTACGAGCAGTACTTC.

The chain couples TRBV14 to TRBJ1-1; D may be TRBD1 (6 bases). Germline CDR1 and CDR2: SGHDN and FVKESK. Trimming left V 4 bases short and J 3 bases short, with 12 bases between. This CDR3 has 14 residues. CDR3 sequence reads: CASSLTGSHTEAFF. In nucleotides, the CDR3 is TGTGCCAGCAGCCTCACAGGGAGCCACACTGAAGCTTTCTTT.

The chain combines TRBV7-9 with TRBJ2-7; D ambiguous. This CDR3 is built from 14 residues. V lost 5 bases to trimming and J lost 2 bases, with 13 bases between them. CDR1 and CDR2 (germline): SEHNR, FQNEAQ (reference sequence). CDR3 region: CASSRVETTYEQYF. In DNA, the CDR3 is TGTGCCAGCAGCCGCGTGGAGACCACCTACGAGCAGTACTTC.

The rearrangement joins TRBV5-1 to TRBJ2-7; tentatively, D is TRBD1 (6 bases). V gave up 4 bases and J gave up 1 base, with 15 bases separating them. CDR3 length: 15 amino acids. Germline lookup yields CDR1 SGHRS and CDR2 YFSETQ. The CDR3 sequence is CASSLAPGQSYEQYF. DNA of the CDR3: TGCGCCAGCAGCCTTGCTCCAGGACAGTCCTACGAGCAGTACTTC.

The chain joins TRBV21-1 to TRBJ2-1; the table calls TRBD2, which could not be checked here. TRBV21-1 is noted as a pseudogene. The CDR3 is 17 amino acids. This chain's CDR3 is CASSMISLAGVENEQFF. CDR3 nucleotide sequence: TGTGCCAGCAGCATGATATCACTAGCGGGAGTAGAAAATGAGCAGTTCTTC.

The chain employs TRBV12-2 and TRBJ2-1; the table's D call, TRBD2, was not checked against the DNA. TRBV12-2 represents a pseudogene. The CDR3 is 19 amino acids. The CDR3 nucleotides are TGTGCAAGTCGCTTAGCTCTAGCGGGAGAAGAAGTCTCCTACAATGAGCAGTTCTTC. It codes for CASRLALAGEEVSYNEQFF.

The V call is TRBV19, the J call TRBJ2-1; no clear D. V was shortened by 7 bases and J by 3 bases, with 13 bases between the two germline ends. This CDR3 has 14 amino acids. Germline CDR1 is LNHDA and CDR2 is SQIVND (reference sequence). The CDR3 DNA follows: TGTGCCAGTACGGGTACCCCCAACTACAATGAGCAGTTCTTC. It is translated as CASTGTPNYNEQFF.

In DNA form, the CDR3 reads TGTGCCAGCAGCCAGACAGAGAACACCGGGGAGCTGTTTTTT. Amino acids: CASSQTENTGELFF. The chain joins TRBV4-2 to TRBJ2-2; perhaps TRBD1 as D (5 bases). Germline V gene sequence: CDR1 LGHNA, CDR2 YNFKEQ. This CDR3 has 14 amino acids. Trimming left V 3 bases short and J 1 base short, with 6 bases between.

CDR3 residues: CASSPSGSFYNEQFF. CDR3 nucleotide sequence: TGTGCCAGCAGTCCTAGCGGGTCGTTTTACAATGAGCAGTTCTTC. The J gene is TRBJ2-1, the V gene TRBV28; 8 bases map to TRBD2. After removal of 5 bases from V and 4 bases from J, the junction contained 7 bases not matched to a gene. The CDR3 loop spans 15 amino acids. Germline V lookup: CDR1 MDHEN, CDR2 SYDVKM.

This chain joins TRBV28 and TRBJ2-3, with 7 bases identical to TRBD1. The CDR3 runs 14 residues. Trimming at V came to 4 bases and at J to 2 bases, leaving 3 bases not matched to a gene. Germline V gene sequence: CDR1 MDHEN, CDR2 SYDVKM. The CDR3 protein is CASSSGGVTDTQYF. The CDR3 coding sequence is TGTGCCAGCAGTTCAGGGGGAGTCACAGATACGCAGTATTTT.

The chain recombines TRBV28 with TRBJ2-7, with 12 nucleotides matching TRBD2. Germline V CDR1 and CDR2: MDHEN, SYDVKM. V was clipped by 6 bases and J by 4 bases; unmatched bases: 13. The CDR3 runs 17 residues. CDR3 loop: CASSTPNGLAGFYEQYF. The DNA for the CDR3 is TGTGCCAGCAGCACCCCAAATGGACTAGCGGGATTTTACGAGCAGTACTTC.

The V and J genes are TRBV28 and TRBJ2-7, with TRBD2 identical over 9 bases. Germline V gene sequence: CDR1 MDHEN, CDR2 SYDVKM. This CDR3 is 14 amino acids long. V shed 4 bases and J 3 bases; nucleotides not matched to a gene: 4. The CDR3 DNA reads TGTGCCAGCAGTTCGTTAGCGGGAGTCTACGAGCAGTACTTC. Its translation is CASSSLAGVYEQYF.

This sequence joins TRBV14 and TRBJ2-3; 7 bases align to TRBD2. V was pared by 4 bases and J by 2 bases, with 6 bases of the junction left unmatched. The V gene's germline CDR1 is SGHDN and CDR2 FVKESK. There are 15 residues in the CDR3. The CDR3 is CASSPQREFTDTQYF. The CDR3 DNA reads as TGTGCCAGCAGCCCGCAGCGGGAATTCACAGATACGCAGTATTTT.

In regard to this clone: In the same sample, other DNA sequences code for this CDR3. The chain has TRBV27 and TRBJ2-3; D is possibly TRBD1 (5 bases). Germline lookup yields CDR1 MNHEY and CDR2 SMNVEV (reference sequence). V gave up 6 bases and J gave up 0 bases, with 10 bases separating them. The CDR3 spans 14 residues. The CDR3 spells CASSPRGSTDTQYF. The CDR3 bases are TGTGCCAGCAGCCCAAGGGGAAGCACAGATACGCAGTATTTT.

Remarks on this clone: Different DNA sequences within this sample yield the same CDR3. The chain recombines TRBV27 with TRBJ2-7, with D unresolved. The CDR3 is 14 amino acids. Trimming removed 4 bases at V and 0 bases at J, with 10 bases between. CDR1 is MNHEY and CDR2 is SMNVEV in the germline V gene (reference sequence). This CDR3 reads CASSSGLSSYEQYF. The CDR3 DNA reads TGTGCCAGCAGTTCCGGATTAAGCTCCTACGAGCAGTACTTC.

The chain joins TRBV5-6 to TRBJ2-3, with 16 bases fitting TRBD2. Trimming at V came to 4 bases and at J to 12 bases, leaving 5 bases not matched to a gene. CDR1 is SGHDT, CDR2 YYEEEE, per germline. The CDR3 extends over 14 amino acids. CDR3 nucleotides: TGTGCCAGCAGCCCGGGACTAGCGGGAGGGCTCCAGTATTTT. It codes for CASSPGLAGGLQYF.

CDR3 protein: CASWDRGEQYF. The CDR3 DNA reads as TGTGCCAGTTGGGACAGGGGCGAGCAGTACTTC. The V gene is TRBV27, the J gene TRBJ2-7; the match to TRBD1 covers 10 bases. Germline V gene data show CDR1 as MNHEY and CDR2 as SMNVEV (reference sequence). The CDR3 is made up of 11 amino acids. The ends lost 9 bases at V and 6 bases at J; junction bases unmatched: 2.

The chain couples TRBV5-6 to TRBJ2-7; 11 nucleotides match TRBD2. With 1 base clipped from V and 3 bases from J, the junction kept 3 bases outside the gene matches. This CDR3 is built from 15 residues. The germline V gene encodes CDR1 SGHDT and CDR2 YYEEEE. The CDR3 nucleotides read TGTGCCAGCAGCTTGTTAGCGGGAGGGGTCTACGAGCAGTACTTC. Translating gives CASSLLAGGVYEQYF.

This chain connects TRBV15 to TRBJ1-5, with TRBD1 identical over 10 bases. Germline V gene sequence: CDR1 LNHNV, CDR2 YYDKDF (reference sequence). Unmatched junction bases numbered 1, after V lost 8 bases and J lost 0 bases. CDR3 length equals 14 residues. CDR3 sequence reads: CATGTGVSNQPQHF. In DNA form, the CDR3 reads TGTGCCACCGGGACAGGGGTTAGCAATCAGCCCCAGCATTTT.